This T cell receptor (beta chain) originates from a study of blood T cell repertoires in COVID-19. In the study overall: Sites across the United States, Italy and Spain contributed samples from acute and convalescent COVID-19. T cells, B-cell-depleted T cells, or PBMCs provided the cDNA or gDNA that served as material.

In its sample, this clone was seen a few times. Sequenced by immunoSEQ multiplex PCR; TCRdb stores in-frame clones only, minus some. The sample includes roughly 87,000 clones, about 87% of them seen just once. Sequencing used peripheral blood. The sequence came from a man aged 35 to 55 with acute or convalescent COVID-19.

The CDR3 region has the DNA TGTGCCAGCGGGGCCTCCCAAGAGACCCAGTACTTC. Its translation is CASGASQETQYF. The J gene is TRBJ2-5, the V gene TRBV2, with TRBD1 as a possible D gene (5 bases). The CDR3 is made up of 12 amino acids. Looked up from germline, CDR1 is SNHLY and CDR2 is FYNNEI. The V end was cut by 8 bases, the J end by 1 base, with 8 bases between.